Reported below is one T cell receptor (beta chain). The record originates from a study of graft-versus-host responses after intestinal transplantation. Produced via immunoSEQ multiplex PCR; TCRdb's table is partial and in-frame only. The table lists 35,000 to 40,000 clones, about 95% of them singletons. This clonotype was obtained from a human patient who received an intestinal transplant, so some T cells may come from the graft donor. The sample was PBMCs, taken 16 days after intestinal transplant.

As DNA, the CDR3 is TGTGCCAGCAGTGAATACGGGAAGAATGGCTACACCTTC. It yields the protein CASSEYGKNGYTF. V gene TRBV25-1 combines with J gene TRBJ1-2; D uncertain. The V gene lost 0 bases and the J gene lost 6 bases, with 8 bases spanning the gap. The germline V gene encodes CDR1 MGHDK and CDR2 SYGVNS. The CDR3 spans 13 residues.